The clone carrying this T cell receptor beta chain was counted only a few times. This entry is derived from a study of blood T cell repertoires in COVID-19. Overall study: Sites in the United States, Italy and Spain provided acute and convalescent COVID-19 samples. PBMCs, B-cell-depleted T cells, or T cells were the source of the cDNA or gDNA that made up the material.

Original processing methods: It was from reference gene primer amplification that nucleated cell counts were estimated. Produced via immunoSEQ multiplex PCR; TCRdb's table is partial and in-frame only. The DNA was the basis for D and trimming; V, J and clone size are from that table. The sample shows around 99,000 clones, over 80% of them seen only once. With V trimmed by 2 bases and J by 7 bases, 2 bases remained unmatched. This CDR3 has 12 residues. Per germline, CDR1 SGHRS and CDR2 YFSETQ. This TCR came from a woman aged 55 to 70 with acute or convalescent COVID-19. Material for sequencing was peripheral blood. The V call is TRBV5-1, the J call TRBJ1-2; TRBD1 matches 7 bases. DNA of the CDR3: TGCGCCAGCAGCTTTTCAGGGGGTGGCTACACCTTC. Translating gives CASSFSGGGYTF.